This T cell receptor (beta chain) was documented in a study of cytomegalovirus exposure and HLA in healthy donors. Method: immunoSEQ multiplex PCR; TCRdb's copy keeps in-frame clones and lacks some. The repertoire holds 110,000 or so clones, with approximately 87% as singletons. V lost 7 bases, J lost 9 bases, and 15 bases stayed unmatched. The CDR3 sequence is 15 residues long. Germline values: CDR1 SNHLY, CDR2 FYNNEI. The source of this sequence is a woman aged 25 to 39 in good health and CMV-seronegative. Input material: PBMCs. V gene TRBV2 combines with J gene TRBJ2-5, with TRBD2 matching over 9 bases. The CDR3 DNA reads TGTGCCAGCACCCAAGAAGGTAGCGGGGGTCGCGCCCAGTACTTC. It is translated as CASTQEGSGGRAQYF.